This TCR beta chain was identified in a study of blood T cells in healthy people across ages. Using a J-beta primer mix together with a sample-barcoded 5' primer, a second PCR was run for 7 to 11 cycles. From the 5' RACE reads, TCRdb called clonotypes with MiXCR, one entry per CDR3 protein. Of about 1.5 million distinct CDR3 sequences listed, around 40% are singletons. V was cut by 2 bases and J by 1 base, with 14 bases left in between. This CDR3 has 16 amino acids. Isolation recovered at least 6 million PBMCs from every sample. Only a few counts were recorded for this clonotype. The sequence derives from a woman younger than 30 in good health. This chain connects TRBV12-3 or TRBV12-4 to TRBJ2-5; possible D gene TRBD1, 6 bases. The sequenced sample consisted of blood. In nucleotides, the CDR3 is TGTGCCAGCAGTTTACCCAGGGGTGAGGGCCAAGAGACCCAGTACTTC. Its translation: CASSLPRGEGQETQYF.